The source of this T cell receptor (beta chain) is a study of cytotoxic CD8 clonotypes in ibrutinib-treated CLL. Study as a whole: Responses comprised some 24 partial and 2 complete; at median approximately 72 months, 14 remained remitted and some twelve progressed.

Clones were read by immunoSEQ multiplex PCR, and TCRdb kept only the in-frame ones, dropping some. The profile shows around 250,000 clones, roughly 70% of them singletons. Study-level points and caveats: Patients had baseline clonality above age-matched healthy donors, and this clonality moved with circulating CD8+ T-cell counts.

In regard to this clone: The target antigen is unknown.

The CDR3 loop spans 19 amino acids. The chain uses TRBV7-5 and TRBJ1-4. TRBV7-5 is a listed pseudogene. The TCR comes from a human donor with chronic lymphocytic leukemia. The sequenced sample was PBMCs, obtained after 24 months of ibrutinib treatment. As DNA, the CDR3 is TGTGCCAGAAGCTTAATTTCGGGGGCGCCTCCTGCAACTAATGAAAAACTGTTTTTT. Protein: CARSLISGAPPATNEKLFF.